The sequence of this T cell receptor (beta chain) was determined in a study of blood T cell repertoires in COVID-19. As for the study in general: Sources were T cells, B-cell-depleted T cells, or PBMCs; the material itself was cDNA or gDNA.

The CDR3 has 15 amino acids. V was pared by 6 bases and J by 7 bases, with 22 bases between. CDR1 and CDR2 (germline): SGHTA, FQGNSA. In the study's own analysis: Estimated nucleated cell counts came from reference gene primer amplification. Sequenced by immunoSEQ multiplex PCR; TCRdb stores in-frame clones only, minus some. V, J and clone size are taken as reported in that table, and D and trimming were inferred from the DNA itself. The sample has a few hundred thousand clones, about 89% seen once. This clone was observed a single time. The sample was PBMCs or T cells enriched from blood (not recorded which). The clonotype originates from a woman between 40 and 55 years old who had recovered from COVID-19. V gene TRBV7-2 combines with J gene TRBJ2-7, with a weak D call TRBD2 (6 bases). CDR3 region: CASSSRDGGLREQYF. The CDR3 DNA reads as TGTGCCAGCAGTTCCCGAGATGGGGGGTTGCGGGAGCAGTACTTC.